These T cell receptor beta chains were read from a single sample in a study of blood T cell repertoires in COVID-19. Measured with immunoSEQ multiplex PCR; TCRdb has only the in-frame clones, and not every one. The table lists over 250,000 clones, about 88% of them singletons. Input material: peripheral blood. These receptors came from a man in his sixties who had recovered from COVID-19. The CDR3 runs from the conserved cysteine through the conserved F or W. The D gene is left open where the match is weak. A row's size may be missing; if present it is once, few, many or a size class.

abundance: -; j_gene: TRBJ2-7; d_gene: -; v_gene: TRBV9; CDR3nt: TGTGCCAGCAGCCCAAGCGGGCAGGGCGAGCAGTACTTC; CDR3aa: CASSPSGQGEQYF
abundance: few; j_gene: TRBJ1-2; d_gene: TRBD1; v_gene: TRBV19; CDR3nt: TGTGCCAGTAGCAGACCGGACAGGCCGACTAACTATGGCTACACCTTC; CDR3aa: CASSRPDRPTNYGYTF
abundance: -; j_gene: TRBJ2-5; d_gene: -; v_gene: TRBV7-6; CDR3nt: TGTGCCAGCAGCTTAGATTGGACACACCAAGAGACCCAGTACTTC; CDR3aa: CASSLDWTHQETQYF
abundance: -; j_gene: TRBJ2-7; d_gene: -; v_gene: TRBV25-1; CDR3nt: TGTGCCAGCAGTGAATATGGGGCGAGGCGCTCCTACGAGCAGTACTTC; CDR3aa: CASSEYGARRSYEQYF
abundance: -; j_gene: TRBJ2-3; d_gene: -; v_gene: TRBV5-1; CDR3nt: TGCGCCAGCAGTAGGGCGGAGGGGAGGACGCAGTATTTT; CDR3aa: CASSRAEGRTQYF
abundance: -; j_gene: TRBJ1-1; d_gene: -; v_gene: TRBV2; CDR3nt: TGTGCCAGCAGTGAAAATGGCCTGAACACTGAAGCTTTCTTT; CDR3aa: CASSENGLNTEAFF
abundance: -; j_gene: TRBJ2-1; d_gene: -; v_gene: TRBV7-8; CDR3nt: TGTGCCAGCAGCTTGGGGCAGGGCAACGAGCAGTTCTTC; CDR3aa: CASSLGQGNEQFF
abundance: -; j_gene: TRBJ1-2; d_gene: -; v_gene: TRBV18; CDR3nt: TGTGCCAGCTCACTCCAGGGGCCGCCGGACACCTTC; CDR3aa: CASSLQGPPDTF
abundance: -; j_gene: TRBJ2-1; d_gene: -; v_gene: TRBV4-2; CDR3nt: TGTGCCAGCAGCCAAGGACTAGGTACTGCGAATGAGCAGTTCTTC; CDR3aa: CASSQGLGTANEQFF
abundance: once; j_gene: TRBJ2-2; d_gene: -; v_gene: TRBV6-5; CDR3nt: TGTGCCAGCAGTTACTCGGGCCAGGGGGGATTCGGGGAGCTGTTTTTT; CDR3aa: CASSYSGQGGFGELFF
abundance: -; j_gene: TRBJ2-1; d_gene: TRBD1; v_gene: TRBV25-1; CDR3nt: TGTGCCAGCAGTGCGGGACAGGCGCAATACAATGAGCAGTTCTTC; CDR3aa: CASSAGQAQYNEQFF
abundance: -; j_gene: TRBJ1-1; d_gene: -; v_gene: TRBV18; CDR3nt: TGTGCCAGCTCAAAAACAGGCGAGAGGACTGAAGCTTTCTTT; CDR3aa: CASSKTGERTEAFF
abundance: -; j_gene: TRBJ2-5; d_gene: TRBD1; v_gene: TRBV4-2; CDR3nt: TGTGCCAGCAGCCAAGATCTGACAGGGGCAGAGACCCAGTACTTC; CDR3aa: CASSQDLTGAETQYF
abundance: few; j_gene: TRBJ2-7; d_gene: TRBD1; v_gene: TRBV2; CDR3nt: TGTGCCAGCATTTCCGACAGGGTCCACGAGCAGTACTTC; CDR3aa: CASISDRVHEQYF
abundance: -; j_gene: TRBJ2-7; d_gene: -; v_gene: TRBV5-4; CDR3nt: TGTGCCAGCAGCCTGCGGTCGCTTAGGGAGCAGTACTTC; CDR3aa: CASSLRSLREQYF
abundance: -; j_gene: TRBJ2-1; d_gene: TRBD2; v_gene: TRBV5-1; CDR3nt: TGCGCCAGCAGCTTGGGCGGTAGCGGGGGTTACAATGAGCAGTTCTTC; CDR3aa: CASSLGGSGGYNEQFF
abundance: -; j_gene: TRBJ2-2; d_gene: TRBD2; v_gene: TRBV27; CDR3nt: TGTGCCAGCAGTGCGGGGGGAGGGTTGAACACCGGGGAGCTGTTTTTT; CDR3aa: CASSAGGGLNTGELFF
abundance: -; j_gene: TRBJ1-5; d_gene: TRBD1; v_gene: TRBV7-9; CDR3nt: TGTGCCAGCAAACAGGGGGAGGGCAATCAGCCCCAGCATTTT; CDR3aa: CASKQGEGNQPQHF
abundance: -; j_gene: TRBJ2-5; d_gene: -; v_gene: TRBV6-5; CDR3nt: TGTGCCAGCAGTTCCCCAGGCAGGTTAGAGACCCAGTACTTC; CDR3aa: CASSSPGRLETQYF
abundance: -; j_gene: TRBJ1-1; d_gene: -; v_gene: TRBV29-1; CDR3nt: TGCAGCACCCGGACGTCTAGGGGGGGCACTGAAGCTTTCTTT; CDR3aa: CSTRTSRGGTEAFF
abundance: -; j_gene: TRBJ1-1; d_gene: -; v_gene: TRBV19; CDR3nt: TGTGCCAGTAGTGTCCCGAGCACTGAAGCTTTCTTT; CDR3aa: CASSVPSTEAFF
abundance: -; j_gene: TRBJ2-7; d_gene: TRBD2; v_gene: TRBV19; CDR3nt: TGTGCCAGCGGGCAGGGAGGGTACGAGCAGTACTTC; CDR3aa: CASGQGGYEQYF
abundance: -; j_gene: TRBJ2-1; d_gene: TRBD1; v_gene: TRBV7-3; CDR3nt: TGTGCCAGCGGGTCCGGGACAGGGGGGGACAATGAGCAGTTCTTC; CDR3aa: CASGSGTGGDNEQFF
abundance: -; j_gene: TRBJ1-6; d_gene: -; v_gene: TRBV11-2; CDR3nt: TGTGCCAGCAGCCGACCTGGGGGGTCCTATAATTCACCCCTCCACTTT; CDR3aa: CASSRPGGSYNSPLHF
abundance: -; j_gene: TRBJ2-3; d_gene: TRBD2; v_gene: TRBV9; CDR3nt: TGTGCCAGCAGGAGAGGGTCTAGCGGGGGTTTGGATACGCAGTATTTT; CDR3aa: CASRRGSSGGLDTQYF
abundance: -; j_gene: TRBJ1-1; d_gene: -; v_gene: TRBV5-1; CDR3nt: TGCGCCAGCAGCTCCGAATCGACAGGGAACACTGAAGCTTTCTTT; CDR3aa: CASSSESTGNTEAFF
abundance: -; j_gene: TRBJ2-4; d_gene: -; v_gene: TRBV14; CDR3nt: TGTGCCAGCAGCCCCGACAGAGTCGGGAACATTCAGTACTTC; CDR3aa: CASSPDRVGNIQYF
abundance: -; j_gene: TRBJ1-2; d_gene: TRBD1; v_gene: TRBV5-1; CDR3nt: TGCGCCAGCAGCTTGTCACAGGGGAGGAACTATGGCTACACCTTC; CDR3aa: CASSLSQGRNYGYTF
abundance: once; j_gene: TRBJ2-3; d_gene: TRBD1; v_gene: TRBV6-2/TRBV6-3; CDR3nt: TGTGCCAGCAGTTGGACAGGGGGCACAGATACGCAGTATTTT; CDR3aa: CASSWTGGTDTQYF
abundance: few; j_gene: TRBJ2-2; d_gene: -; v_gene: TRBV18; CDR3nt: TGTGCCAGCTCACCGACCTCGGGGAGAGAAACCGGGGAGCTGTTTTTT; CDR3aa: CASSPTSGRETGELFF
abundance: -; j_gene: TRBJ2-2; d_gene: -; v_gene: TRBV4-2; CDR3nt: TGTGCCAGCAGCCAAGATTCAGGGGCCGGGGAGCTGTTTTTT; CDR3aa: CASSQDSGAGELFF
abundance: -; j_gene: TRBJ1-1; d_gene: TRBD1; v_gene: TRBV6-4; CDR3nt: TGTGCCAGCAGAAGCTCCGACAGGGGGAACACTGAAGCTTTCTTT; CDR3aa: CASRSSDRGNTEAFF
abundance: -; j_gene: TRBJ1-1; d_gene: -; v_gene: TRBV6-5; CDR3nt: TGTGCCAGCAGTCCTCAGGGAACCCACCCTGAAGCTTTCTTT; CDR3aa: CASSPQGTHPEAFF
abundance: once; j_gene: TRBJ2-1; d_gene: -; v_gene: TRBV12-1; CDR3nt: TGTGCCAGCAGCTTTGCGGTTCCTAGCGGTGAGCAGTTCTTC; CDR3aa: CASSFAVPSGEQFF
abundance: -; j_gene: TRBJ1-4; d_gene: TRBD1; v_gene: TRBV7-9; CDR3nt: TGTGCCAGCAGCTCGGGACAGTTTGAAAAACTGTTTTTT; CDR3aa: CASSSGQFEKLFF
abundance: -; j_gene: TRBJ2-3; d_gene: -; v_gene: TRBV3-1/TRBV3-2; CDR3nt: TGTGCCAGCAGCCGAGGAAAAGAGCTGGGCGGGTCGACAGATACGCAGTATTTT; CDR3aa: CASSRGKELGGSTDTQYF
abundance: once; j_gene: TRBJ2-1; d_gene: -; v_gene: TRBV7-3; CDR3nt: TGTGCCAGCAGCTTAATCGCGCAGGGCGAGCAGTTCTTC; CDR3aa: CASSLIAQGEQFF
abundance: -; j_gene: TRBJ2-5; d_gene: TRBD2; v_gene: TRBV5-1; CDR3nt: TGCGCCAGCAGCCTCGGGGGACTACCCCAAGAGACCCAGTACTTC; CDR3aa: CASSLGGLPQETQYF
abundance: -; j_gene: TRBJ2-1; d_gene: TRBD1; v_gene: TRBV5-1; CDR3nt: TGCGCCAGCAGCGACAGGGCTCCCTACAATGAGCAGTTCTTC; CDR3aa: CASSDRAPYNEQFF
abundance: -; j_gene: TRBJ2-3; d_gene: -; v_gene: TRBV6-5; CDR3nt: TGTGCCAGCAGTTACTCTCAGGACTTAAGAGATACGCAGTATTTT; CDR3aa: CASSYSQDLRDTQYF
abundance: -; j_gene: TRBJ2-3; d_gene: TRBD2; v_gene: TRBV7-2; CDR3nt: TGTGCCAGCAGCTTATTTGGGGGGGGAGATACGCAGTATTTT; CDR3aa: CASSLFGGGDTQYF